Following are 8 T cell receptor beta chains from one sample sequenced in a study of regulatory T cells in long-lasting Graves disease. Researchers made TCR beta libraries by using iRepertoire HTBI primers and running Arm-PCR on CDR3 regions. TCRdb analysed the multiplex PCR reads with MiXCR anew, one entry per CDR3 protein. The data contain more than 650,000 distinct CDR3 sequences, about 30% of them seen just once; the ten biggest clones take up about 42%. Time point reported: persistent/refractory GD, antithyroid drugs over 5 years with positive TRAb. PBMCs were the source of the RNA used for TCR sequencing. The starting material was peripheral blood mononuclear cells (PBMCs), obtained when the disease was refractory, from a patient treated with antithyroid drugs. The receptors shown here come from a female donor with Graves disease.

This clonotype showed up just a few times. The chain couples TRBV2 to TRBJ1-1; D might be TRBD1 (6 bases). Germline CDR1 is SNHLY and CDR2 is FYNNEI. V lost 2 bases and J lost 6, with 13 bases in between. The CDR3 loop spans 14 amino acids. Here the CDR3 reads CASSEPGARSEAFF. The CDR3 bases are TGTGCCAGCAGTGAACCAGGGGCCCGGTCTGAAGCTTTCTTT.

V is TRBV12-3 or TRBV12-4 and J is TRBJ2-7; D remains unclear. The CDR3 sequence is 13 residues long. V lost 2 bases and J lost 4, with 9 bases in between. The CDR3 DNA is TGTGCCAGCAGTTTAAGGGCCCAATACGAGCAGTACTTC. It encodes CASSLRAQYEQYF.

This clonotype was seen only a few times. The chain uses TRBV11-2 and TRBJ1-5; 10 bases match TRBD1. This CDR3 spans 16 amino acids. V lost 5 bases and J lost 0; bases outside the gene matches: 4. Germline loops: CDR1 SGHAT, CDR2 FQNNGV. CDR3: CASSQGQGLSNQPQHF. CDR3 DNA: TGTGCCAGCAGCCAGGGACAGGGGCTTAGCAATCAGCCCCAGCATTTT.

This clonotype was seen a few times. The CDR3 reads CASSLKAGTYNEQFF. CDR3 nucleotide sequence: TGTGCCAGCAGCTTAAAAGCAGGGACCTACAATGAGCAGTTCTTC. J is TRBJ2-1 and V is TRBV7-2; D might be TRBD1 (5 bases). The germline V gene has CDR1 SGHTA and CDR2 FQGNSA. The V gene lost 2 bases and the J gene lost 2 bases, with 10 bases spanning the gap. This CDR3 has 15 amino acids. The full variable domain, completed using reference TRBV7-2 and TRBJ2-1, is GAGVSQSPSNKVTEKGKDVELRCDPISGHTALYWYRQSLGQGLEFLIYFQGNSAPDKSGLPSDRFSAERTGGSVSTLTIQRTQQEDSAVYLCASSLKAGTYNEQFFGPGTRLTVL.

The rearrangement uses TRBV5-1 and TRBJ2-7, with D tentatively TRBD1 (8 bases). Trimming cost V 10 bases and J 3 bases, with 17 bases left between them. Germline CDR1 reads SGHRS; CDR2 reads YFSETQ. CDR3 length: 13 residues. The CDR3 DNA sequence: TGCGCCGGAGGGGGGGACAGGTACTACGAGCAGTACTTC. Protein sequence: CAGGGDRYYEQYF. Full variable domain (missing parts from reference TRBV5-1 and TRBJ2-7): KAGVTQTPRYLIKTRGQQVTLSCSPISGHRSVSWYQQTPGQGLQFLFEYFSETQRNKGNFPGRFSGRQFSNSRSEMNVSTLELGDSALYLCAGGGDRYYEQYFGPGTRLTVT.

The rearrangement uses TRBV27 and TRBJ1-5; TRBD1 matches 9 bases. V gave up 6 bases and J gave up 0 bases; unmatched junction bases: 3. The CDR3 sequence is 15 residues long. The V gene's germline CDR1 is MNHEY and CDR2 SMNVEV (reference sequence). In DNA, the CDR3 is TGTGCCAGCAGGAACAGGGGGCTTAGCAATCAGCCCCAGCATTTT. Translated: CASRNRGLSNQPQHF.

This chain connects TRBV7-9 to TRBJ2-1; no definite D call. The CDR3 is 8 amino acids. The ends were cut back, 11 bases at V and 9 bases at J, with 5 bases in the middle. Germline CDR1 reads SEHNR; CDR2 reads FQNEAQ (reference sequence). CDR3 in amino acids: CAPGEQFF. In DNA form, the CDR3 reads TGTGCCCCGGGTGAGCAGTTCTTC.

The chain employs TRBV12-3 or TRBV12-4 and TRBJ2-7; 10 nucleotides align to TRBD1. Germline trimming cut 7 bases from V and 0 bases from J; bases unmatched to any gene: 9. The CDR3 extends over 16 amino acids. DNA of the CDR3: TGTGCCAGCACCTTGGGGGGGACAGGGGCCTCCTACGAGCAGTACTTC. This sequence encodes CASTLGGTGASYEQYF.